The sequence of this T cell receptor (beta chain) was determined in a study of T cell repertoires in cytomegalovirus infection (dated by TCRdb to between 2019 and 2020). Background on the whole study: Donor HLA type was relevant to the analysis, because carriage of CMV infection together with the matching HLA type was indicated by public TCR beta signatures.

This clonotype was counted between two and nine times. Its cognate antigen has yet to be identified. No base-level quality is on record; no much larger clone is a single base apart. The paper's findings and limits, for the study overall: The ex vivo response was dominated by HLA-C-restricted CMV-specific TCR beta clonotypes, and the single most frequent clonotype in two of eight donors was supplied by these HLA-C-restricted clonotypes. In both this cohort and an independent approximately 400-donor cohort, the cumulative frequency of public TCR beta family members distinguished carriers of CMV infection plus the relevant HLA type.

This sample was sequenced with an Illumina HiSeq 1500. The raw public reads went through TCRdb reprocessing: fastp at Q25, MiXCR clone calling, in-frame beta chains kept. Every CDR3 protein is listed once, alongside the most common genes and DNA of its rows. Across this sample there are about 230,000 distinct CDR3 sequences, with 22% seen only once. The ten largest clones represent roughly 20% of the sample. Deletion took 5 bases off V and 9 bases off J, with a span of 13 bases between the germline ends. Inclusive of the bounding cysteine and phenylalanine, the CDR3 is 12 residues long. Only CDR3 DNA is held: 36 bases, read in frame from base 1. The germline V gene (reference sequence) sets CDR1 to MNHEY and CDR2 to SMNVEV.

The origin of this receptor is a human donor in good health (CMV status not recorded). Some clones in this sample may be carry-over from other donors' samples. The rearrangement joined TRBV27 to TRBJ2-5; the D call is tentative, TRBD1 or TRBD2, as each matches 6 bases. Sequencing was performed on CD8+ T cells from PBMCs. The DNA sequence is TGTGCCAGCAGTGCCTCGAGGGGGGCCCAGTACTTC. Translation gives CASSASRGAQYF.